What follows describes a single T cell receptor beta chain. The V end was cut by 5 bases, the J end by 3 bases, with 11 bases between. The germline V gene has CDR1 GTSNPN and CDR2 SVGIG (reference sequence). This CDR3 contains 12 residues. The data derive from a study of CD8+ T cells in alopecia areata. The authors extracted RNA and reverse transcribed it into cDNA as the sequencing template. Some clones are missing from TCRdb's copy, which holds only in-frame ones; the method was immunoSEQ multiplex PCR. The sample lists about 110,000 clones; 45% to 70% were seen once. This TCR was sampled from a human donor in good health. Source material: CD8+ T cells sorted from blood. The chain is built from TRBV30 and TRBJ2-7; D gene uncertain. CDR3 sequence: CAWGPALYEQYF. The CDR3 DNA sequence: TGTGCCTGGGGACCCGCTCTCTACGAGCAGTACTTC. Complete variable domain (other parts from reference TRBV30 and TRBJ2-7): SQTIHQWPATLVQPVGSPLSLECTVEGTSNPNLYWYRQAAGRGLQLLFYSVGIGQISSEVPQNLSASRPQDRQFILSSKKLLLSDSGFYLCAWGPALYEQYFGPGTRLTVT.